The next 13 T cell receptor beta chains were all read from a single sample in a study of technical replicates of blood from several donors. Assay used: immunoSEQ multiplex PCR; TCRdb lists only in-frame clones, some missing. The sample carries more than 60,000 clones, approximately 90% recorded once. The sequencing input was PBMCs. Receptors originate from a human donor in good health. Some clones in this sample may be carry-over from other donors' samples.

This clone was observed a few times. The chain uses TRBV27 and TRBJ2-7; 7 nucleotides match TRBD2. CDR1 is MNHEY and CDR2 is SMNVEV in the germline V gene (reference sequence). Germline trimming cut 3 bases from V and 3 bases from J; bases unmatched to any gene: 8. This CDR3 comprises 15 residues. The CDR3 DNA reads TGTGCCAGCAGTTTGGGGGAGGGCCCCTACTACGAGCAGTACTTC. Protein product: CASSLGEGPYYEQYF.

CDR3: CASSFRLAGGQETQYF. Here the CDR3 DNA reads TGTGCCAGCAGCTTTCGACTAGCGGGAGGACAAGAGACCCAGTACTTC. The chain combines TRBV5-6 with TRBJ2-5, with TRBD2 matching over 13 bases. The CDR3 spans 16 residues. Germline values: CDR1 SGHDT, CDR2 YYEEEE. V lost 2 bases and J lost 2; bases outside the gene matches: 3. The complete variable domain, with remaining parts taken from reference TRBV5-6 and TRBJ2-5, reads DAGVTQSPTHLIKTRGQQVTLRCSPKSGHDTVSWYQQALGQGPQFIFQYYEEEERQRGNFPDRFSGHQFPNYSSELNVNALLLGDSALYLCASSFRLAGGQETQYFGPGTRLLVL.

This clone was seen just once. The rearrangement uses TRBV27 and TRBJ2-3; 15 bases are shared with TRBD2. Germline values: CDR1 MNHEY, CDR2 SMNVEV (reference sequence). J gave up 5 bases and V 2 bases, and 5 bases lay outside the gene matches. This CDR3 comprises 17 residues. The CDR3 DNA reads as TGTGCCAGCAGTTTACCCTGGACTAGCGGGGGGGAAGATACGCAGTATTTT. Amino acids: CASSLPWTSGGEDTQYF.

This rearrangement joins TRBV29-1 to TRBJ1-1, with TRBD1 identical over 8 bases. Trimming took 7 bases from V and 5 from J; bases not matched to a gene: 6. This CDR3 region has 12 residues. CDR1 and CDR2 (germline): SQVTM, ANQGSEA. This CDR3 reads CSALTGETEAFF. In DNA, the CDR3 is TGCAGCGCGCTGACAGGGGAGACTGAAGCTTTCTTT.

This clone occurred a few times. The gene calls are TRBV5-1 and TRBJ1-1; maybe TRBD1 (5 bases). Trimming removed 7 bases from V and 5 bases from J, with 18 bases in between. The CDR3 totals 14 residues. Germline loops: CDR1 SGHRS, CDR2 YFSETQ. CDR3 nucleotide sequence: TGCGCCAGCTCGCGGGGGGAAGGGAGGACTGAAGCTTTCTTT. Translated: CASSRGEGRTEAFF.

The chain combines TRBV27 with TRBJ2-7; possible D gene TRBD2, 6 bases. The germline V gene encodes CDR1 MNHEY and CDR2 SMNVEV (reference sequence). This CDR3 comprises 15 residues. V was trimmed by 7 bases and J by 3 bases, leaving 19 bases between them. The CDR3 spells CASTFGRGLNYEQYF. CDR3 DNA: TGTGCCAGCACCTTTGGACGGGGACTCAACTACGAGCAGTACTTC.

This clone appeared once. This sequence joins TRBV15 and TRBJ2-7, with 10 bases fitting TRBD2. Per the germline V gene, CDR1 is LNHNV and CDR2 is YYDKDF (reference sequence). The CDR3 is 18 amino acids. The junction had 12 bases not matched to a gene; V was cut back by 0 bases and J by 4 bases. Here the CDR3 reads CATSRDLSASGSWYEQYF. The DNA of the CDR3 is TGTGCCACCAGCAGAGACCTCTCGGCTAGCGGGAGTTGGTACGAGCAGTACTTC.

V gene TRBV4-3 combines with J gene TRBJ1-3; no clear D gene. Per the germline V gene, CDR1 is LGHNA and CDR2 is YSLEER. The CDR3 length is 13 residues. The germline V and J ends were trimmed by 8 bases and 4 bases, with 12 bases remaining between them. The CDR3 sequence is CASGTAGGNTIYF. The CDR3 DNA sequence: TGCGCCAGCGGTACGGCAGGCGGAAACACCATATATTTT.

The V gene is TRBV6-5, the J gene TRBJ2-7, with 8 bases fitting TRBD1. CDR1 MNHEY and CDR2 SVGAGI come from the germline V gene. This CDR3 is 15 amino acids long. J was trimmed by 2 bases and V by 3 bases; bases with no gene match: 6. The chain's CDR3 is CASSYSGRGPYEQYF. In nucleotides, the CDR3 is TGTGCCAGCAGTTATTCTGGCAGGGGGCCCTACGAGCAGTACTTC.

V and J are TRBV6-6 and TRBJ1-2; D remains unclear. With 0 bases removed from V and 6 bases from J, the gap between germline ends came to 11 bases. This CDR3 spans 14 amino acids. Germline V gene data show CDR1 as MNHNY and CDR2 as SVGAGI (reference sequence). The CDR3 DNA follows: TGTGCCAGCAGTTACTCGACCGGGGAGAATGGCTACACCTTC. It codes for CASSYSTGENGYTF.

The chain is built from TRBV6-5 and TRBJ2-5; D ambiguous. CDR3 length: 14 amino acids. In germline, CDR1 is MNHEY, CDR2 SVGAGI. V was shortened by 0 bases and J by 3 bases, with 8 bases between the two germline ends. This CDR3 reads CASSYSISKETQYF. The CDR3 region has the DNA TGTGCCAGCAGTTACTCGATTAGTAAAGAGACCCAGTACTTC.

The chain employs TRBV6-6 and TRBJ1-4, with D perhaps TRBD1 (6 bases). The germline gives CDR1 MNHNY, CDR2 SVGAGI (reference sequence). The CDR3 is 15 amino acids. V was cut by 6 bases and J by 2 bases, with 13 bases left in between. The DNA for the CDR3 is TGTGCCAGCAGACCTGGGGGCACGACTAATGAAAAACTGTTTTTT. Protein sequence: CASRPGGTTNEKLFF.

This chain connects TRBV6-1 to TRBJ1-6; D gene ambiguous. Trimming cost V 6 bases and J 7 bases, with 16 bases left between them. CDR3 length: 15 amino acids. CDR1 and CDR2 (germline): MNHNS, SASEGT. CDR3 DNA sequence: TGTGCCAGCAGCGACCCCGGGGTGGGGAATTCACCCCTCCACTTT. This translates into CASSDPGVGNSPLHF.